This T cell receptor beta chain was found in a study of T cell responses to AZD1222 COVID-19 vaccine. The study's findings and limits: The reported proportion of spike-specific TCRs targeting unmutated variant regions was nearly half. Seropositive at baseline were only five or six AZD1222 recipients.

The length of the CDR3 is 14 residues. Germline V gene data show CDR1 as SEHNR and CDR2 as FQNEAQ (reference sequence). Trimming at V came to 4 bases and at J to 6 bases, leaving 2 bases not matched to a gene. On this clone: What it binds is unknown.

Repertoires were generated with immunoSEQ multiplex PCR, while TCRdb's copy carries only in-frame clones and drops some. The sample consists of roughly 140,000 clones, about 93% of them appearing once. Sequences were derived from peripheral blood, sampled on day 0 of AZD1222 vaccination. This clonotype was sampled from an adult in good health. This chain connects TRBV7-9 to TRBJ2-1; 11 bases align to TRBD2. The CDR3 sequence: CASSSTSGTNEQFF. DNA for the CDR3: TGTGCCAGCAGCTCGACTAGCGGGACCAATGAGCAGTTCTTC.